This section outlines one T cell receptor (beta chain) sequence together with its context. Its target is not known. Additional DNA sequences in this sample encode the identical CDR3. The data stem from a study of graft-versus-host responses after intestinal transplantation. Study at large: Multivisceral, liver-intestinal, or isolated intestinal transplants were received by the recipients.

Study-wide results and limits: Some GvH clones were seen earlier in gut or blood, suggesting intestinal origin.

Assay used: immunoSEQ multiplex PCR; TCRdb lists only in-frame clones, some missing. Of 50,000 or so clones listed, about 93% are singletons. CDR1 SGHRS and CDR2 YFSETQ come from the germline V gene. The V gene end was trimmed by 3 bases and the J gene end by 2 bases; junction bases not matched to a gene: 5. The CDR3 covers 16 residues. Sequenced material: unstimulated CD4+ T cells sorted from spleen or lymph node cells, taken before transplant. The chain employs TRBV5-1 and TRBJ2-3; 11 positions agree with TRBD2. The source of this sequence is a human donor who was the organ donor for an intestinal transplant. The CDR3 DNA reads TGCGCCAGCAGCTCTCTAGCGGGAGGTGCCACAGATACGCAGTATTTT. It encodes CASSSLAGGATDTQYF.